Listed below are T cell receptor beta chains from one sample, sequenced in a study of T-cell reconstitution after alpha-beta-depleted transplantation in children. TCRdb fed the PCR reads into MiXCR, producing one record per CDR3 protein. The sample holds roughly 180,000 distinct CDR3 sequences, roughly 11% seen once. The input for sequencing was PBMCs, taken before TCRalphabeta/CD19-depleted stem cell transplant. All receptors derive from a boy between 2 and 10 years old with acute myeloid leukemia, due to receive a stem cell transplant. The CDR3 runs from the conserved cysteine through the conserved F or W. Fields, in order: D gene, J gene, clone size, V gene, CDR3 protein, CDR3 DNA. D genes are given only for firm matches. Some rows mark clone size as missing; the rest say once, few, many or name a class of expanded clone.

TRBD1	TRBJ2-5	many	TRBV20-1	CSANSGTGGIRETQYF	TGCAGTGCTAATTCCGGGACAGGGGGCATTAGAGAGACCCAGTACTTC
TRBD1	TRBJ2-1	many	TRBV7-2	CASSSPQGADEQFF	TGTGCCAGCAGCTCACCACAGGGGGCGGATGAGCAGTTCTTC
-	TRBJ1-3	many	TRBV28	CASSFVVASGNTIYF	TGTGCCAGCAGTTTTGTGGTAGCATCTGGAAACACCATATATTTT
-	TRBJ1-4	many	TRBV12-3/TRBV12-4	CASSLSGGDEKLFF	TGTGCCAGCAGTTTATCGGGTGGCGATGAAAAACTGTTTTTT
TRBD2	TRBJ2-1	many	TRBV5-4	CASSSLAGGANEQFF	TGTGCCAGCAGCTCTCTAGCGGGGGGGGCCAATGAGCAGTTCTTC
TRBD1	TRBJ1-4	-	TRBV20-1	CSAREDREKLFF	TGCAGTGCTAGGGAGGACAGGGAGAAACTGTTTTTT
-	TRBJ2-1	many	TRBV25-1	CASSLPLNEQFF	TGTGCCAGCAGTTTGCCACTCAATGAGCAGTTCTTC
-	TRBJ2-2	many	TRBV4-1	CASSNLGKSNTGELFF	TGCGCCAGCAGCAACTTAGGGAAGAGTAACACCGGGGAGCTGTTTTTT
-	TRBJ1-3	many	TRBV7-2	CASSLLGVGSGNTIYF	TGTGCCAGCAGCTTATTGGGAGTTGGGTCTGGAAACACCATATATTTT
-	TRBJ1-1	many	TRBV20-1	CSASRQNTEAFF	TGCAGTGCTAGTCGTCAGAACACTGAAGCTTTCTTT
TRBD2	TRBJ2-1	-	TRBV19	CASRLAGVNYNEQFF	TGTGCCAGTAGGCTAGCGGGAGTGAATTACAATGAGCAGTTCTTC
TRBD2	TRBJ2-3	few	TRBV20-1	CCARGSGGVRATDTQYF	TGCTGTGCTAGAGGTAGCGGGGGGGTTCGGGCCACAGATACGCAGTATTTT
TRBD2	TRBJ2-3	many	TRBV2	CASSDITSGSSDTQYF	TGTGCCAGCAGTGATATAACTAGCGGATCATCGGATACGCAGTATTTT
-	TRBJ2-1	many	TRBV12-3/TRBV12-4	CARGIDGPHNEQFF	TGTGCCAGGGGAATCGACGGGCCCCACAATGAGCAGTTCTTC
TRBD2	TRBJ2-1	many	TRBV10-3	CAIRTSGNNEQFF	TGTGCCATCAGAACTAGCGGAAACAATGAGCAGTTCTTC
TRBD1	TRBJ2-3	many	TRBV12-3/TRBV12-4	CASSLQQGATDTQYF	TGTGCCAGCAGTCTCCAACAGGGGGCCACAGATACGCAGTATTTT
TRBD1	TRBJ2-7	many	TRBV20-1	CSADPPGQGSYEQYF	TGCAGTGCTGACCCTCCGGGACAGGGGTCCTACGAGCAGTACTTC
TRBD2	TRBJ2-1	many	TRBV20-1	CSALPLAGEVVFF	TGCAGTGCCCTCCCACTAGCGGGAGAGGTGGTGTTCTTC
TRBD1	TRBJ2-7	many	TRBV5-1	CASSLITGVGYEQYF	TGCGCCAGCAGCTTGATTACAGGGGTGGGGTACGAGCAGTACTTC
TRBD1	TRBJ2-3	many	TRBV6-1	CASSPGDSATDTQYF	TGTGCCAGCAGCCCAGGGGACAGCGCCACAGATACGCAGTATTTT
-	TRBJ1-6	many	TRBV20-1	CSARGPDPNSPLHF	TGCAGTGCTAGAGGTCCAGATCCCAACTCACCCCTCCACTTT
TRBD1	TRBJ2-5	many	TRBV20-1	CSARDRGQETQYF	TGCAGTGCTAGGGACAGGGGACAAGAGACCCAGTACTTC
-	TRBJ2-7	many	TRBV5-1	CASSGMQSYEQYF	TGCGCCAGCAGCGGGATGCAATCCTACGAGCAGTACTTC
-	TRBJ2-3	many	TRBV5-1	CASSGRQVTDTQYF	TGCGCCAGCAGCGGGAGACAGGTCACAGATACGCAGTATTTT
TRBD1	TRBJ1-1	many	TRBV3-1	CASSPTGGGFTEAFF	TGTGCCAGCAGCCCAACAGGGGGCGGGTTCACTGAAGCTTTCTTT
TRBD1	TRBJ1-1	many	TRBV20-1	CSANRGSGTEAFF	TGCAGTGCTAACAGGGGGTCGGGCACTGAAGCTTTCTTT
TRBD1	TRBJ2-7	many	TRBV28	CASSVITGASYEQYF	TGTGCCAGCAGTGTAATAACAGGGGCCTCCTACGAGCAGTACTTC
-	TRBJ2-5	many	TRBV5-1	CASSLAPQGVWETQYF	TGCGCCAGCAGCTTGGCTCCACAGGGTGTTTGGGAGACCCAGTACTTC
TRBD2	TRBJ2-1	many	TRBV12-3/TRBV12-4	CASSDSGGAEQFF	TGTGCCAGCAGCGATAGCGGGGGTGCTGAGCAGTTCTTC
-	TRBJ2-2	many	TRBV7-3	CASSRDFANTGELFF	TGTGCCAGCAGCCGGGACTTCGCGAACACCGGGGAGCTGTTTTTT
-	TRBJ2-5	-	TRBV7-9	CASSLVDSKNQETQYF	TGTGCCAGCAGCTTAGTCGACTCCAAGAACCAAGAGACCCAGTACTTC
TRBD1	TRBJ2-7	many	TRBV10-3	CAISGQGASGTSYEQYF	TGTGCCATCAGCGGACAGGGGGCTAGCGGGACATCCTACGAGCAGTACTTC
TRBD2	TRBJ2-5	many	TRBV7-2	CASSWTSGGKETQYF	TGTGCCAGCAGTTGGACTAGCGGGGGGAAAGAGACCCAGTACTTC
-	TRBJ2-1	many	TRBV14	CASSQQRAPYNEQFF	TGTGCCAGCAGCCAACAGCGGGCGCCTTACAATGAGCAGTTCTTC
-	TRBJ2-2	many	TRBV7-2	CASSPGLNTGELFF	TGTGCCAGCAGCCCGGGGCTAAACACCGGGGAGCTGTTTTTT
-	TRBJ1-5	many	TRBV5-1	CASSLGNTDSNQPQHF	TGCGCCAGCAGCTTGGGTAACACTGATAGCAATCAGCCCCAGCATTTT
TRBD2	TRBJ2-2	many	TRBV7-2	CASSQTGTSVTGELFF	TGTGCCAGCAGCCAGACCGGGACTAGCGTGACCGGGGAGCTGTTTTTT
TRBD1	TRBJ1-6	many	TRBV20-1	CSARDGTGDGSPLHF	TGCAGTGCTAGAGACGGGACAGGGGACGGCTCACCCCTCCACTTT
-	TRBJ2-3	many	TRBV7-2	CASSPGGAADTQYF	TGTGCCAGCAGCCCGGGCGGTGCGGCAGATACGCAGTATTTT
-	TRBJ1-1	many	TRBV6-5	CASGLPGTIF	TGTGCCAGCGGGCTCCCAGGGACCATTTTT
-	TRBJ1-1	few	TRBV7-8	CASSSNSETEAFF	TGTGCCAGCAGTTCCAATTCGGAGACTGAAGCTTTCTTT
-	TRBJ2-7	many	TRBV20-1	CSARENYEQYF	TGCAGTGCTAGAGAAAACTACGAGCAGTACTTC
TRBD1	TRBJ2-1	-	TRBV12-5	CASGLSGGEQFF	TGTGCTAGTGGTTTGTCAGGGGGTGAGCAGTTCTTC
TRBD1	TRBJ1-5	many	TRBV5-1	CASSLFTGADQPQHF	TGCGCCAGCAGCTTGTTTACAGGGGCGGACCAGCCCCAGCATTTT
-	TRBJ2-2	many	TRBV11-2	CASSLRLNTGELFF	TGTGCCAGCAGCTTAAGGCTGAACACCGGGGAGCTGTTTTTT
TRBD1	TRBJ1-1	many	TRBV6-1	CASSRQGELPEAFF	TGTGCCAGCAGCCGACAGGGGGAGTTGCCTGAAGCTTTCTTT
TRBD1	TRBJ2-2	many	TRBV10-2	CASSGRDRDTGELFF	TGCGCCAGCAGTGGTCGGGACAGGGACACCGGGGAGCTGTTTTTT
-	TRBJ2-2	-	TRBV7-3	CASSSTSGELFF	TGTGCCAGCAGCTCGACATCCGGGGAGCTGTTTTTT
-	TRBJ2-1	many	TRBV5-5	CASSADPTYNEQFF	TGTGCCAGCAGCGCGGACCCAACGTACAATGAGCAGTTCTTC
-	TRBJ2-2	-	TRBV10-1	CASSESIMGNTGELFF	TGCGCCAGCAGTGAGTCGATTATGGGGAACACCGGGGAGCTGTTTTTT
-	TRBJ2-7	-	TRBV24-1	CATNDQGEQYF	TGTGCCACCAATGATCAGGGGGAGCAGTACTTC
-	TRBJ1-2	-	TRBV25-1	CASVLLEGYTF	TGTGCCAGCGTCCTGCTGGAGGGCTACACCTTC